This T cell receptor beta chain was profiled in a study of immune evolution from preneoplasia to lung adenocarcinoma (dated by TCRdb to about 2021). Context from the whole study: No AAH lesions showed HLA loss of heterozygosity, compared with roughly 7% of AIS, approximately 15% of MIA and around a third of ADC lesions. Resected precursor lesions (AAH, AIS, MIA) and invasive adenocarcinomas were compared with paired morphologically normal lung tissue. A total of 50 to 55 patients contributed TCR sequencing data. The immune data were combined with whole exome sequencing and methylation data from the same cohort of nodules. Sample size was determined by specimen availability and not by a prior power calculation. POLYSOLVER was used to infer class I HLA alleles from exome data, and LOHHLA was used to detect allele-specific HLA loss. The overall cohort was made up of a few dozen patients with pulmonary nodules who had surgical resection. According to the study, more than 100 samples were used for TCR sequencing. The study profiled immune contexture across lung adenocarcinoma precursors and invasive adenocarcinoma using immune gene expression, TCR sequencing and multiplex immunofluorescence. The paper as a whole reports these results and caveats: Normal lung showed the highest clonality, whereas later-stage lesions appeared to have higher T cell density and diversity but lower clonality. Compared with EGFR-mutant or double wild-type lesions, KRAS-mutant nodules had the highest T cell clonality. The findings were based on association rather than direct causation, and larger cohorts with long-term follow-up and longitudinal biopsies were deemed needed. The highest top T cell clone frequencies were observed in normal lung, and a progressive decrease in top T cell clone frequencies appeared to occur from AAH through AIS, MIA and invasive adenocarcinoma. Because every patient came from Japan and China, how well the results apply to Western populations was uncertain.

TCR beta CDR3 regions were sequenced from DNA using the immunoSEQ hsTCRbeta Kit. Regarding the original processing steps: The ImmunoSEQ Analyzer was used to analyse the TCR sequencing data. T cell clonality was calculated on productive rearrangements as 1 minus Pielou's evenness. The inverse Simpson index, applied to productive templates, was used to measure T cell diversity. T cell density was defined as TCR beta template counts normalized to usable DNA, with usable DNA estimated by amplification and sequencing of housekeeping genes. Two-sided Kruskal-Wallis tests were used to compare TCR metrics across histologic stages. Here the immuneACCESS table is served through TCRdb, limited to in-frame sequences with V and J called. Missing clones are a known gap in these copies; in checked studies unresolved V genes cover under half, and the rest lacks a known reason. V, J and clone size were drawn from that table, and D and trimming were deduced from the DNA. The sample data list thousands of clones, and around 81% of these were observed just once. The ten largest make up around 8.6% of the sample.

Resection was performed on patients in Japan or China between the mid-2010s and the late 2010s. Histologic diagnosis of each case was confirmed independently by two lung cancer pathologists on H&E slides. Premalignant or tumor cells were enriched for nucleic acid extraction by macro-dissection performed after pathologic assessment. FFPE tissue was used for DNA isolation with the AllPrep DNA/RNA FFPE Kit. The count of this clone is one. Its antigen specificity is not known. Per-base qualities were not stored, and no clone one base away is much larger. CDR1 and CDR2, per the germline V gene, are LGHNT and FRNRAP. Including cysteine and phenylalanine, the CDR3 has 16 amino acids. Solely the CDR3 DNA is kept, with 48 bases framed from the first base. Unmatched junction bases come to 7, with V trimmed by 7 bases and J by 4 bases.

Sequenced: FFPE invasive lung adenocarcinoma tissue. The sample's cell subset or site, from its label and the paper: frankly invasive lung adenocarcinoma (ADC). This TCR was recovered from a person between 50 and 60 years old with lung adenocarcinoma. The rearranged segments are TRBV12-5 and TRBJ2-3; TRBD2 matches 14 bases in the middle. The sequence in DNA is TGTGCTAGTGCCCTTGGGACTAGCGGGAGTGCAGATACGCAGTATTTT. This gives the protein CASALGTSGSADTQYF.